The following is a TCR beta chain sequence with its context. Its binding antigen is unknown. No much larger clone is present one base from it, and per-base qualities are unavailable. The CDR3 runs 13 residues from the cysteine to the phenylalanine. Only the CDR3 region is kept as DNA, spanning 39 bases read in frame from base 1. Sequences SGHTA (CDR1) and FQGNSA (CDR2) are obtained from the germline V gene. Deletion took 5 bases off V and 8 bases off J, with a span of 13 bases between the germline ends. The data were taken from a study of shared T cell receptors in the human thymus (dated by TCRdb to the early 2020s). Notes on the research overall: The study examined how self-reactive, shared T-cell receptor alpha chains are generated in the human thymus.

Receptor libraries were prepared by the immunoSEQ multiplex PCR assay. Imported from immuneACCESS, the table was reduced by TCRdb to in-frame sequences with V and J called. These copies leave out some clones; in studies compared against another copy, an unresolved V gene accounts for under half, and the cause of the remainder is not known. This sample has hundreds of thousands of clones in its table, and 75% to 80% of those were observed once. Roughly 0.013% of the sample is held by the ten biggest clonotypes. This sample was also put to use in a study of human thymus T cells. As described in the second report: The donors were immunologically healthy infants in Finland who had open corrective cardiac surgery for congenital heart defects. Thymus tissue was obtained as surgical resects removed during corrective cardiac surgery. Both the thymic and the peripheral blood repertoires appeared to show biased V and J gene segment usage. Highly overlapping thymic TCR repertoires among unrelated individuals were reported in the related research. TCR alpha and beta repertoires from seven to nine infant thymus samples and four related peripheral blood samples were characterized in the study. Donor ages ranging from about 7 to 250 days were recorded, and over 5 male and two female infants were included in the cohort. Thymocytes were released mechanically from tissue and stored at -70 °C as pellets of about 9.5-32 million cells. Genomic DNA was extracted from frozen cell pellets with a QIAsymphony instrument. The immunoSEQ multiplex PCR assay was used to amplify the TCRB and TCRAD loci from a standardized amount of quality-controlled genomic DNA. The amplicons covered the V(D)J region and were long enough to include the CDR3 and to identify the V and J genes. The commercial immunoSEQ service was used to sequence amplicons on an Illumina platform. Primer bias and sequencing errors were corrected as previously described, and TCRAD and TCRB definitions were based on the IMGT database. The repertoires were analysed using immunoSEQ Analyzer 3.0 and VDJTools for basic statistics, V/J segment usage, diversity estimates, rarefaction and pairwise overlap. Diversity was estimated using the Chao1, ChaoE, Efron-Thisted, Shannon and inverse Simpson indices, and was also estimated on datasets down-sampled to the size of the smallest sample. Repertoire overlap used strict matching of CDR3 nucleotide sequence, V gene and J gene, with Jaccard-based multidimensional scaling clustering. On average, thymus samples yielded about 810,000 unique TCRB clonotypes, whereas blood samples yielded 75,000 to 95,000.

The sample consisted of thymocytes. The clonotype originates from a boy in the first two years of life with a congenital heart defect. Donor details come from another sample of the same person, matched by shared clones. The chain is assembled from TRBV7-2 and TRBJ1-5; the D gene remains uncertain. The DNA reads TGTGCCAGCAGCCCCTCCCCCCGCGAGCCCCAGCATTTT. It encodes CASSPSPREPQHF.